The 4 T cell receptor beta chains presented below share a single source sample, sequenced in a study of blood T cell repertoires in COVID-19. Profiled with immunoSEQ multiplex PCR; TCRdb holds only in-frame clones, not every one. The table has 56,000 or so clones, 65% to 85% seen once. Specimen: peripheral blood. These receptors all come from a woman aged 70-85 years with acute or convalescent COVID-19.

V is TRBV2 and J is TRBJ2-1; maybe TRBD1 (5 bases). The CDR3 is 14 residues long. CDR1 and CDR2 (germline): SNHLY, FYNNEI. Deletions cut 2 bases from V and 5 bases from J, with 10 bases between. The CDR3 region is CASSEYGAHNEQFF. CDR3 nucleotides: TGTGCCAGCAGTGAATATGGGGCCCACAATGAGCAGTTCTTC.

The rearrangement joins TRBV27 to TRBJ2-1, with 8 bases lining up with TRBD2. V was pared by 7 bases and J by 4 bases, with 12 bases of the junction left unmatched. The CDR3 has 16 amino acids. Germline V gene sequence: CDR1 MNHEY, CDR2 SMNVEV (reference sequence). This CDR3 reads CASKGNGGARYNEQFF. The CDR3 DNA is TGTGCCAGCAAGGGGAACGGGGGGGCTCGGTACAATGAGCAGTTCTTC.

The rearrangement links TRBV28 to TRBJ2-1; TRBD2 aligns across 8 bases. Germline trimming cut 5 bases from V and 3 bases from J; bases unmatched to any gene: 6. CDR1 is MDHEN, CDR2 SYDVKM, per germline. The CDR3 runs 15 residues. The CDR3 loop reads CASSIPGLGYNEQFF. CDR3 bases: TGTGCCAGCAGTATCCCGGGACTAGGCTACAATGAGCAGTTCTTC.

The gene calls are TRBV7-3 and TRBJ2-1, with D unresolved. V lost 0 bases, J lost 5 bases, and 5 bases lay in between. This CDR3 is built from 13 residues. Germline V gene sequence: CDR1 SGHTA, CDR2 FQGTGA. CDR3 nucleotides: TGTGCCAGCAGCTTAACGTATAACAATGAGCAGTTCTTC. Protein sequence: CASSLTYNNEQFF.